The 27 T cell receptor beta chains given below trace back to one sample, sequenced in a study of Tregs in tolerant kidney transplant recipients. Sequencing was performed with immunoSEQ multiplex PCR; in TCRdb, only in-frame clones are kept and a portion is missing. Recorded here are some 31,000 clones; the top ten clones represent roughly 7.5%. The specimen comprised CD8+ T cells from blood, sampled before the transplant. The receptors originated from a human donor who received a combined kidney and bone marrow transplant.

About this clone: The read ends 3 residues shy of where the CDR3 ends; the end is completed using the germline J gene. The rearrangement joins TRBV7-8 to TRBJ2-2; D not certain. This CDR3 region has 14 residues. V shed 2 bases and J shed 0 bases, with 4 bases lying between them. CDR1 SGHVS and CDR2 FQNEAQ come from the germline V gene. The covered CDR3 bases are TGTGCCAGCAGCTTAAGGTCGAACACCGGGGAG. Amino acids: CASSLRSNTGE. The entire CDR3 sequence reads CASSLRSNTGELFF.

Regarding this clone: The sequence runs out 3 residues before the end of the CDR3; the remainder is reconstructed from the germline J gene. V gene TRBV7-6 combines with J gene TRBJ2-1; a possible D gene is TRBD2 (5 bases). Germline V lookup: CDR1 SGHVS, CDR2 FNYEAQ. Trimming cost V 1 base and J 3 bases, with 13 bases left between them. There are 16 residues in the CDR3. Partial CDR3 DNA: TGTGCCAGCAGCTTAGGTGGATTAGCGTTCTACAATGAG. Protein: CASSLGGLAFYNE. In full, the CDR3 reads CASSLGGLAFYNEQFF.

Note on this clone: The read halts 3 residues ahead of the CDR3 end, with the missing end drawn from the germline J gene. J is TRBJ2-2 and V is TRBV7-9; D unresolved. Trimming took 5 bases from V and 2 from J, leaving 6 bases between them. This CDR3 comprises 13 residues. Germline CDR1 is SEHNR and CDR2 is FQNEAQ (reference sequence). The CDR3 spells CASSKLNTGELFF. The part of the CDR3 DNA that was read is TGTGCCAGCAGCAAATTAAACACCGGGGAG.

CDR3 bases read: TGCAGTGCTAGAGACGGACAGGGGGCATTCTCTGAA. Protein product: CSARDGQGAFSE. The entire CDR3 sequence reads CSARDGQGAFSEAFF. This rearrangement joins TRBV20-1 to TRBJ1-1, with 11 bases identical to TRBD1. The read finishes 3 residues shy of the CDR3 end, and the germline J gene is used to complete it. The junction had 6 bases not matched to a gene; V was cut back by 0 bases and J by 6 bases. The CDR3 totals 15 residues. CDR1 is DFQATT, CDR2 SNEGSKA, per germline (reference sequence).

Turning to this clone: The sequenced fragment ends 3 residues before the CDR3 boundary, so the rest is inferred from the germline J gene. The chain has TRBV30 and TRBJ1-1; possibly TRBD1 for D (6 bases). V lost 0 bases and J 3 bases, leaving 14 bases between the germline ends. This CDR3 region has 15 residues. Germline V gene data show CDR1 as GTSNPN and CDR2 as SVGIG (reference sequence). Incomplete CDR3 DNA: TGTGCCTGGAGTGTACAGGGAGATCTTGACACTGAA. Its translation is CAWSVQGDLDTE. The full CDR3 sequence reads CAWSVQGDLDTEAFF.

On this clone itself: The read gets to within 3 residues of the CDR3 end, and the germline J gene fills in the rest. The rearrangement links TRBV2 to TRBJ1-2; TRBD1 matches 10 bases. CDR3 length: 15 amino acids. With 8 bases clipped from V and 0 bases from J, the junction kept 6 bases outside the gene matches. Germline lookup yields CDR1 SNHLY and CDR2 FYNNEI. CDR3 DNA (partial): TGTGCCAGCGGGGACAGGGGCAAAGCTAACTATGGC. Protein sequence: CASGDRGKANYG. The full CDR3 reads CASGDRGKANYGYTF. The full variable domain, its missing parts supplied by reference TRBV2 and TRBJ1-2, is EPEVTQTPSHQVTQMGQEVILRCVPISNHLYFYWYRQILGQKVEFLVSFYNNEISEKSEIFDDQFSVERPDGSNFTLKIRSTKLEDSAMYFCASGDRGKANYGYTFGSGTRLTVV.

Regarding this clone: The DNA ends 3 residues before the CDR3 does, and the rest of the CDR3 is filled in from the germline J gene. The rearrangement joins TRBV29-1 to TRBJ1-2; D gene uncertain. This CDR3 contains 13 residues. Germline-derived CDR1 and CDR2 are SQVTM and ANQGSEA. The V end was cut by 4 bases, the J end by 1 base, with 10 bases between. The CDR3 bases that were read are TGCAGCGTTGGGGCAGTTGATAACTATGGC. Translating gives CSVGAVDNYG. The entire CDR3 protein reads CSVGAVDNYGYTF.

Turning to this clone: The sequence runs out 3 residues before the end of the CDR3; the remainder is reconstructed from the germline J gene. The chain uses TRBV7-2 and TRBJ2-7; possible D gene TRBD2, 7 bases. The CDR3 is 14 residues long. Trimming pared 1 base from V and 3 bases from J, leaving 10 bases between. CDR1 and CDR2 from the germline V gene are SGHTA and FQGNSA. The CDR3 loop is CASSLGGGHYEQYF. Incomplete CDR3 DNA: TGTGCCAGCAGCTTAGGGGGGGGACACTACGAG.

According to its frequency, this clone is medium-sized. The CDR3 is cut off 3 residues early in the read; its end comes from the germline J gene. The rearrangement uses TRBV29-1 and TRBJ1-1; TRBD1 is a possible D gene (5 bases). The CDR3 totals 16 residues. Trimming shortened V by 5 bases and J by 1 base, and 20 bases separated the two germline ends. Germline CDR1 is SQVTM and CDR2 is ANQGSEA. This chain's CDR3 is CSVWIAAGRTNTEAFF. The covered CDR3 bases are TGCAGCGTTTGGATAGCGGCAGGGAGGACGAACACTGAA.

Notes on this clone: The read ends 3 residues shy of where the CDR3 ends; the end is completed using the germline J gene. J is TRBJ2-1 and V is TRBV10-3, with D possibly TRBD1 on 6 matching bases. The CDR3 has 16 residues. The germline CDR1 and CDR2 sequences are ENHRY and SYGVKD. Trimming left V 0 bases short and J 4 bases short, with 13 bases between. The CDR3: CAISESMTGLYNEQFF. The CDR3 bases that were read are TGTGCCATCAGTGAGTCGATGACAGGCCTATACAATGAG.

Concerning this clone itself: The read is 3 residues too short to cover the CDR3 end, so that end is filled in from the germline J gene. This chain joins TRBV13 and TRBJ2-3; no definite D call. V lost 4 bases, J lost 2 bases, and 13 bases lay in between. Germline V gene sequence: CDR1 PRHDT, CDR2 FYEKMQ (reference sequence). This CDR3 region has 15 residues. The part of the CDR3 DNA that was read is TGTGCCAGCAGCTACAGTACCCTGAACACAGATACG. This sequence encodes CASSYSTLNTDT. The CDR3 in full is CASSYSTLNTDTQYF.

In regard to this clone: The read stops 3 residues short of the end of the CDR3; the missing end is completed from the germline J gene. The V gene is TRBV5-4, the J gene TRBJ2-7; 7 nucleotides match TRBD1. The CDR3 length is 12 residues. The trim removed 4 bases at V and 6 bases at J, leaving 4 bases unmatched. Germline V gene sequence: CDR1 SGHNT, CDR2 YYREEE (reference sequence). CDR3: CASSLTGVEQYF. The DNA read from the CDR3 is TGTGCCAGCAGCCTTACAGGGGTCGAG.

Worth noting for this clone: The read terminates 3 residues ahead of where the CDR3 ends, so the germline J gene completes it. The chain has TRBV18 and TRBJ2-2; 9 nucleotides agree with TRBD1. Germline values: CDR1 KGHSH, CDR2 LQKENI. V gave up 2 bases and J gave up 4 bases; unmatched junction bases: 8. The CDR3 is 17 amino acids. The covered CDR3 bases are TGTGCCAGCTCACCAAATCCGGGACAGGGCCCCACCGGGGAG. This gives the protein CASSPNPGQGPTGE. The full CDR3 protein is CASSPNPGQGPTGELFF.

Comments on this clone: Coverage ceases 3 residues before the CDR3 finishes, and the germline J gene fills in the end. The genes are TRBV19 and TRBJ2-7; no firm D call. CDR1 is LNHDA, CDR2 SQIVND, per germline (reference sequence). V lost 5 bases to trimming and J lost 3 bases, with 11 bases between them. CDR3 length: 13 residues. The sequenced CDR3 bases are TGTGCCAGTAGTTCCTCGGTATTCTACGAG. Its protein product is CASSSSVFYE. The whole CDR3 is CASSSSVFYEQYF.

Details on this clone: The DNA ends 3 residues before the CDR3 does, and the rest of the CDR3 is filled in from the germline J gene. V is TRBV25-1 and J is TRBJ2-2, with 7 bases lining up with TRBD1. J was trimmed by 4 bases and V by 0 bases; bases with no gene match: 5. There are 16 residues in the CDR3. CDR1 MGHDK and CDR2 SYGVNS come from the germline V gene. CDR3 protein: CASSEYPAGGTGELFF. The CDR3 bases that were read are TGTGCCAGCAGTGAATACCCCGCAGGGGGCACCGGGGAG.

Remarks on this clone: The CDR3 is cut off 3 residues early in the read; its end comes from the germline J gene. V and J are TRBV6-1 and TRBJ2-7, with D unclear. Germline CDR1 is MNHNS and CDR2 is SASEGT. Trimming removed 2 bases at V and 0 bases at J, with 8 bases between. The CDR3 runs to 14 residues. The chain's CDR3 is CASSERESSYEQYF. The CDR3 bases that were read are TGTGCCAGCAGTGAACGCGAGAGCTCCTACGAG.

Notes on this clone: The read ends 3 residues before the CDR3 terminus; that terminus is restored from the germline J gene. This sequence joins TRBV7-9 and TRBJ2-5; D might be TRBD1 (6 bases). In germline, CDR1 is SEHNR, CDR2 FQNEAQ (reference sequence). The CDR3 has 13 amino acids. The part of the CDR3 DNA that was read is TGTGCCAGCAGCTTTCGACAGGATGGAACC. Translating gives CASSFRQDGT. The whole CDR3 protein reads CASSFRQDGTQYF.

As for this clone: The CDR3 end lies 3 residues beyond the end of the read and is filled in from the germline J gene. The chain joins TRBV29-1 to TRBJ1-2; the D is unclear. Trimming took off 2 bases at V and 1 base at J, with 11 bases between the two ends. Germline V gene lookup returns CDR1 SQVTM and CDR2 ANQGSEA. The CDR3 contains 14 residues. The sequenced part of the CDR3 DNA is TGCAGCGTTGAAAGGGTGGAACTTAACTATGGC. Protein sequence: CSVERVELNYG. The full CDR3 protein reads CSVERVELNYGYTF. The complete variable domain, with remaining parts taken from reference TRBV29-1 and TRBJ1-2, reads SAVISQKPSRDICQRGTSLTIQCQVDSQVTMMFWYRQQPGQSLTLIATANQGSEATYESGFVIDKFPISRPNLTFSTLTVSNMSPEDSSIYLCSVERVELNYGYTFGSGTRLTVV.

On this clone: The read finishes 3 residues shy of the CDR3 end, and the germline J gene is used to complete it. The chain recombines TRBV19 with TRBJ2-3, with a possible D match to TRBD2 (6 bases). V was cut by 7 bases and J by 0 bases, with 17 bases left in between. Germline V gives CDR1 LNHDA, CDR2 SQIVND (reference sequence). This CDR3 is 16 amino acids long. The CDR3 reads CASTHPGGSSTDTQYF. Partial CDR3 DNA: TGTGCCAGTACCCACCCTGGGGGGTCTAGCACAGATACG.

With respect to this clone: The read terminates 3 residues ahead of where the CDR3 ends, so the germline J gene completes it. The rearrangement links TRBV5-6 to TRBJ1-1, with D possibly being TRBD1 (6 bases). V lost 4 bases and J lost 1, with 14 bases in between. CDR1 and CDR2 (germline): SGHDT, YYEEEE. This CDR3 comprises 15 residues. The sequenced CDR3 bases are TGTGCCAGCAGCGAGTGGGGGCCGCAGAACACTGAA. This sequence encodes CASSEWGPQNTE. In full, the CDR3 reads CASSEWGPQNTEAFF.

To note about this clone: The CDR3 end is not reached by the read, which stops 3 residues before it; the germline J gene fills it in. J is TRBJ1-2 and V is TRBV11-2, with D possibly matching TRBD1 (6 bases). This CDR3 comprises 15 residues. The germline V and J ends were trimmed by 1 base and 2 bases, with 11 bases remaining between them. Germline assignment: CDR1 SGHAT and CDR2 FQNNGV. The CDR3 loop reads CASSLGTGPNYGYTF. The sequenced CDR3 bases are TGTGCCAGCAGCTTAGGCACAGGGCCCAACTATGGC.

As concerns this clone: The CDR3 is cut off 3 residues early in the read; its end comes from the germline J gene. The chain uses TRBV19 and TRBJ1-1, with a tentative D call TRBD1 (5 bases). V shed 1 base and J shed 5 bases, with 8 bases lying between them. This CDR3 is built from 13 residues. The germline V gene has CDR1 LNHDA and CDR2 SQIVND (reference sequence). The CDR3 sequence is CASSIGGWTEAFF. CDR3 DNA (partial): TGTGCCAGTAGTATAGGGGGCTGGACTGAA.

With respect to this clone: The CDR3 extends 3 residues past the end of the read, so its final part is completed from the germline J gene. The rearrangement links TRBV2 to TRBJ2-3; D not resolved. The germline V gene has CDR1 SNHLY and CDR2 FYNNEI. V lost 3 bases, J lost 0 bases, and 13 bases lay in between. This CDR3 spans 16 amino acids. CDR3 in amino acids: CASSDYPPGSTDTQYF. CDR3 bases read: TGTGCCAGCAGTGATTATCCCCCAGGAAGCACAGATACG.

As for this clone: Read coverage stops 3 residues before the CDR3 terminus; the germline J gene supplies the remainder. This chain links TRBV6-1 with TRBJ2-5; 7 bases align to TRBD2. J was trimmed by 5 bases and V by 0 bases; bases with no gene match: 3. The CDR3 totals 14 residues. The germline CDR1 and CDR2 sequences are MNHNS and SASEGT. The covered CDR3 bases are TGTGCCAGCAGTGAAGCCCCTAGCGGCGAGACC. Translated: CASSEAPSGET. The complete CDR3 reads CASSEAPSGETQYF.

To note about this clone: The read ends 3 residues before the CDR3 terminus; that terminus is restored from the germline J gene. This sequence joins TRBV19 and TRBJ2-5; D is perhaps TRBD1 (6 bases). Trimming pared 2 bases from V and 2 bases from J, leaving 12 bases between. Per germline, CDR1 LNHDA and CDR2 SQIVND (reference sequence). The CDR3 sequence is 15 residues long. The CDR3: CASSIMGQPQETQYF. Partial CDR3 DNA: TGTGCCAGTAGTATAATGGGACAACCGCAAGAGACC.

Worth noting for this clone: The read finishes 3 residues shy of the CDR3 end, and the germline J gene is used to complete it. The rearrangement uses TRBV7-6 and TRBJ2-7; 10 nucleotides agree with TRBD1. Germline V lookup: CDR1 SGHVS, CDR2 FNYEAQ. The CDR3 covers 15 residues. V gave up 5 bases and J gave up 2 bases; unmatched junction bases: 6. CDR3 residues: CASSPGTGAPYEQYF. The covered CDR3 bases are TGTGCCAGCAGCCCCGGGACAGGGGCCCCCTACGAG.

Notes on this clone: Read data end 3 residues before the CDR3 end; the end is taken from the germline J gene. The genes are TRBV19 and TRBJ2-7; the D is unclear. Germline V lookup: CDR1 LNHDA, CDR2 SQIVND (reference sequence). There are 14 residues in the CDR3. V was shortened by 4 bases and J by 3 bases, with 13 bases between the two germline ends. This chain's CDR3 is CASSTADWNYEQYF. CDR3 DNA, as far as it was read: TGTGCCAGTAGTACGGCGGATTGGAACTACGAG.